Below are 9 T cell receptor beta chains sequenced from a single sample in a study of T cells in narcolepsy. Sequenced by immunoSEQ multiplex PCR; TCRdb stores in-frame clones only, minus some. This table holds 30,000 to 35,000 clones, 75% to 90% found once. The sequenced sample was memory (CD45RA-) CD4+ T cells from blood. These TCRs come from a human donor in good health.

The chain joins TRBV28 to TRBJ1-2; 9 bases match TRBD1. Trimming removed 2 bases from V and 2 bases from J; junction bases left unmatched: 6. Germline CDR1 MDHEN, CDR2 SYDVKM. This CDR3 has 16 amino acids. The CDR3 DNA is TGTGCCAGCAGTTTAGGAGGACAGGGGCTGAACTATGGCTACACCTTC. Protein: CASSLGGQGLNYGYTF.

The chain couples TRBV5-4 to TRBJ1-1; D ambiguous. CDR3 size: 15 residues. V lost 3 bases and J 1 base, leaving 13 bases between the germline ends. Germline CDR1 SGHNT, CDR2 YYREEE (reference sequence). In nucleotides, the CDR3 is TGTGCCAGCAGCTCCCCGGTGGAGGGGAACACTGAAGCTTTCTTT. This gives the protein CASSSPVEGNTEAFF.

The chain joins TRBV6-4 to TRBJ2-1; D perhaps matches TRBD2 (7 bases). V lost 5 bases and J lost 0, with 20 bases in between. CDR3 length: 18 residues. Germline V lookup: CDR1 MRHNA, CDR2 SNTAGT. Here the CDR3 DNA reads TGTGCCAGCAGTCCCAGGGGAGGGGACTCCGTCTCCTACAATGAGCAGTTCTTC. Translation: CASSPRGGDSVSYNEQFF.

V usage is TRBV7-9 and J usage is TRBJ2-3; D gene unclear. Trimming shortened V by 2 bases and J by 4 bases, and 1 base separated the two germline ends. Germline V gene data show CDR1 as SEHNR and CDR2 as FQNEAQ (reference sequence). The CDR3 contains 11 residues. DNA for the CDR3: TGTGCCAGCAGCTTATCAGATACGCAGTATTTT. It specifies CASSLSDTQYF.

The chain employs TRBV5-6 and TRBJ2-1, with TRBD1 matching over 7 bases. V was clipped by 4 bases and J by 4 bases; unmatched bases: 8. The CDR3 has 15 residues. Germline assignment: CDR1 SGHDT and CDR2 YYEEEE. In DNA form, the CDR3 reads TGTGCCAGCAGCCAAGGGACAGAAGCATACAATGAGCAGTTCTTC. This translates into CASSQGTEAYNEQFF.

The chain is built from TRBV7-2 and TRBJ1-3; the D gene is possibly TRBD1 (6 bases). CDR1 SGHTA and CDR2 FQGNSA come from the germline V gene. The V and J ends lost 1 base and 2 bases respectively, with 6 bases between them. This CDR3 has 14 residues. The CDR3 loop is CASSLDRAGNTIYF. CDR3 nucleotide sequence: TGTGCCAGCAGCTTAGACAGGGCTGGAAACACCATATATTTT. The variable domain in full, with the rest retrieved from reference TRBV7-2 and TRBJ1-3, is GAGVSQSPSNKVTEKGKDVELRCDPISGHTALYWYRQSLGQGLEFLIYFQGNSAPDKSGLPSDRFSAERTGGSVSTLTIQRTQQEDSAVYLCASSLDRAGNTIYFGEGSWLTVV.

The rearrangement links TRBV21-1 to TRBJ1-2. TRBV21-1 is flagged as a pseudogene. The CDR3 sequence is 12 residues long. CDR3 DNA: TGTGCCAGCAGCAGGACGGAGACTGGCTACACCTTC. This gives the protein CASSRTETGYTF.

The CDR3: CASSARATSGNTGELFF. The CDR3 nucleotides are TGTGCCAGCAGCGCGAGGGCGACTAGCGGGAACACCGGGGAGCTGTTTTTT. The chain combines TRBV9 with TRBJ2-2; 9 bases fit TRBD2. Germline V lookup: CDR1 SGDLS, CDR2 YYNGEE. This CDR3 is built from 17 residues. V shed 3 bases and J 1 base; nucleotides not matched to a gene: 7.

CDR3 residues: CASSGGKVTDTQYF. CDR3 DNA sequence: TGTGCCAGCTCAGGTGGGAAGGTCACAGATACGCAGTATTTT. This sequence joins TRBV6-1 and TRBJ2-3; D unclear. The V end lost 8 bases, the J end lost 2 bases, and 14 bases lay between the germline ends. Germline lookup yields CDR1 MNHNS and CDR2 SASEGT. The CDR3 length is 14 residues.